The clone carrying this TCR beta chain came up a few times. Its antigen is still unknown. The treatment was: roughly 10-day PBMC culture with coronavirus spike peptide pools or control peptides (ViraFEST assay). Harvesting of the unexposed donor's CD4+ T cells predated the COVID-19 pandemic (2011-2018). With peptide pools, ViraFEST first expanded antigen-specific T cells and afterwards sequenced their TCRs. The germline CDR1 and CDR2 sequences are DFQATT and SNEGSKA (reference sequence). The length of the CDR3 is 15 residues. J lost 5 bases, V lost 1 base, and 9 bases had no gene match. Oncomine TCR Beta short-read sequencing was applied to DNA from cultured CD4+ T cells. Once CD4+ T cells had been cultured, genomic DNA was extracted from them. Each CDR3 protein gets one entry after TCRdb re-called the PCR reads with MiXCR. The sample includes thousands of distinct CDR3 sequences, roughly 31% of them seen just once.

The data were taken from a study of vaccination and CD4 T cells after COVID-19. Study in general: Post-COVID draws came a median approximately 93 days after diagnosis (range 35 to 161). The post-vaccine samples came a median about 77 days after dose two (range 14 to 241).

The V call is TRBV20-1, the J call TRBJ2-5, with 8 bases matching TRBD1. The receptor was derived from a human donor in good health. Sequenced sample: CD4+ T cells from blood, cultured in vitro. The CDR3 coding sequence is TGCAGTGCTAGAGTGGCGCAGGGGGCAGGGGAGACCCAGTACTTC. Translated: CSARVAQGAGETQYF.